These T cell receptor beta chains were read from a single sample in a study of blood T cells in healthy people across ages. TCRdb called the 5' RACE reads again in MiXCR, with one record for every CDR3 protein. The repertoire holds some 1.7 million distinct CDR3 sequences, roughly 28% seen once, with 7.7% in the top ten. Sequencing was carried out using blood. The receptor set was obtained from a woman in her twenties or thirties in good health. The CDR3 runs from the conserved cysteine through the conserved F or W. D genes are given only for firm matches. Expanded clones get a size class; other rows say once, few or many, or leave the size out.

V	size	J	D	DNA	CDR3
TRBV20-1	NA	TRBJ2-5	NA	TGCAGTGCCTTTAGGGCAGAGACCCAGTACTTC	CSAFRAETQYF
TRBV7-2	few	TRBJ2-6	NA	TGTGCCTGCAGCTTACGGACTTTC	CACSLRTF
TRBV20-1	few	TRBJ2-1	NA	TGCAGTGCTAGAGATCCCTATACGAATGAGCAGTTCTTC	CSARDPYTNEQFF
TRBV14	NA	TRBJ2-2	NA	TGTGCCAGCAGCCAAGAAGCAGGGTATCAGGGCGGGGAGCTGTTTTTT	CASSQEAGYQGGELFF
TRBV5-1	NA	TRBJ1-2	TRBD1	TGCGCCAGCAGCGGGGACAGGGCTGGCTACACCTTC	CASSGDRAGYTF
TRBV20-1	few	TRBJ2-5	NA	TGCAGTGCTAGAGTTGGTGGGGTCGAGACCCAGTACTTC	CSARVGGVETQYF
TRBV9	NA	TRBJ2-3	NA	TGTGCCAGCAGCGTTCTCGGGCGCGGCACAGATACGCAGTATTTT	CASSVLGRGTDTQYF
TRBV6-2/TRBV6-3	NA	TRBJ1-1	NA	TGTGCCAGCAGAGAGAAATGGGGAATGAACACTGAAGCTTTCTTT	CASREKWGMNTEAFF
TRBV6-6	many	TRBJ2-4	NA	TGTGCCAGCAGTCCCACAGGGAATCAGTACTTC	CASSPTGNQYF
TRBV7-9	NA	TRBJ2-1	TRBD2	TGTGCCAGCAGCTTACCCCCTAGCGGGGTCTACAATGAGCAGTTCTTC	CASSLPPSGVYNEQFF
TRBV3-1	once	TRBJ2-5	NA	TGTGCCAGTTCACTCGCAGGTGGCTTACGGCAGTACTTC	CASSLAGGLRQYF
TRBV2	few	TRBJ1-4	NA	TGTGCCAGCAGTGCTTCGGGTGTTACTAATGAAAAACTGTTTTTT	CASSASGVTNEKLFF
TRBV7-2	NA	TRBJ2-7	TRBD1	TGTGCCAGCAGTCGTCCGGGACAGCGAAACGAGCAGTACTTC	CASSRPGQRNEQYF
TRBV7-2	many	TRBJ1-2	NA	TGTGCCACCCAGGCTGTTCCGCTTAACTATGGCTACACCTTC	CATQAVPLNYGYTF
TRBV10-3	many	TRBJ2-3	NA	TGTGCCATCAGTGCCCCCGATACGCAGTATTTT	CAISAPDTQYF
TRBV7-6	few	TRBJ2-7	NA	TGTGCCAGCAGCCTTGGGTTCAGGGACGAGCAGTACTTC	CASSLGFRDEQYF
TRBV5-1	NA	TRBJ2-7	NA	TGCGCCAGCAGCCCCTGGCAGGGTGTTACGTACGAGCAGTACTTC	CASSPWQGVTYEQYF
TRBV7-6	few	TRBJ1-2	TRBD1	TGTGCCGGCAGCTTAGGGGGCAGAGGCTACACCTTC	CAGSLGGRGYTF
TRBV7-2	NA	TRBJ2-1	TRBD2	TGTGCCAGCAGTTCGCTAGCGGGAGGATATAGGAATGAGCAGGTCTTC	CASSSLAGGYRNEQVF
TRBV7-9	few	TRBJ2-5	NA	TGTGCCAGCAGCCTTTCCGCGGGGTACCAAGAGACCCAGTACTTC	CASSLSAGYQETQYF
TRBV7-9	few	TRBJ2-3	NA	TGTGCCAGCAGCGTTTCAGCGGGCACTCGCACAGATACGCAGTATTTT	CASSVSAGTRTDTQYF
TRBV5-1	NA	TRBJ1-2	NA	TGCGCCAGCAGCTTGTTACCGGGAACCTATGGCTACACCTTC	CASSLLPGTYGYTF
TRBV7-2	few	TRBJ1-1	NA	TGTGCCAGCAGCTTACTCCTCGCCGGGAGTAACACTGAAGCTTTCTTT	CASSLLLAGSNTEAFF
TRBV28	few	TRBJ1-2	TRBD1	TGTGCCAGCAGTGGAGTAGACAGGGACGGCTACACCTTC	CASSGVDRDGYTF
TRBV12-3/TRBV12-4	many	TRBJ2-1	NA	TGTGCCAGCGACAGCGACATTACCTCCTACAATGAGCAGTTCTTC	CASDSDITSYNEQFF
TRBV2	NA	TRBJ2-5	NA	TGTGCCAGTCATACGGACCTCCAAGAGACCCAGTACTTC	CASHTDLQETQYF
TRBV3-1	many	TRBJ2-7	NA	TGTGCCAGTCAAACCAATTCGGCGGAGCCCTACGAGCAGTACTTC	CASQTNSAEPYEQYF
TRBV5-6	NA	TRBJ1-1	NA	TGTGCCAGCAGCTTCTCCTACAGGGACAACACTGAAGCTTTCTTT	CASSFSYRDNTEAFF
TRBV11-3	once	TRBJ2-5	NA	TGTGTCAGCAGCAACGGGGAGACCCAGTACTTC	CVSSNGETQYF
TRBV7-2	few	TRBJ2-3	NA	TGTGCCAGCAGCTTTAATGGGGGGGCCCAAGATACGCAGTATTTT	CASSFNGGAQDTQYF
TRBV27	few	TRBJ1-1	TRBD1	TGTGCCAGCGGAAACAGGGGGCTGGACACTGAAGCTTTCTTT	CASGNRGLDTEAFF
TRBV5-1	NA	TRBJ1-2	NA	TGCGCCAGCAGGGGAGGCACACATGGGAATGGCTACACCTTC	CASRGGTHGNGYTF
TRBV6-2/TRBV6-3	NA	TRBJ2-7	NA	TGTGCCGGCAGTTACTCGCCCATGGATGCCCGAGGCTTCGAGCAGTACTTC	CAGSYSPMDARGFEQYF
TRBV9	NA	TRBJ1-6	NA	TGTGCCAGCAGCGCGGCCGGGACCGCAAGCGCGTCACCCCTCCACTTT	CASSAAGTASASPLHF
TRBV12-3/TRBV12-4	NA	TRBJ1-1	NA	TGTGCCAGCAGTCCAGGCCTGATCACGGGACGTATCAAAGGTGGCGACGAAGCTTTCTTT	CASSPGLITGRIKGGDEAFF
TRBV10-2	few	TRBJ2-4	NA	TGCGCCAGCAGTGAGTCCGGCATTCAGTACTTC	CASSESGIQYF
TRBV5-1	few	TRBJ2-7	NA	TGCGCCAGCAGCTTGCGTATCCCCAACGAGCAGTACTTC	CASSLRIPNEQYF
TRBV7-9	NA	TRBJ2-1	TRBD2	TGTGCCAGCAGCTTGCAAGGACTAGCGGGAACCTACAATGAGCAGTTCTTC	CASSLQGLAGTYNEQFF
TRBV21-1	NA	TRBJ2-7	NA	TGTGCCAGCAGCAAAGCCTTTTCAACCGGACAGCTAACCTACGAGCAGTACTTC	CASSKAFSTGQLTYEQYF
TRBV5-1	NA	TRBJ2-4	NA	TGCGCCAGCAGCTCTATGGGGGGCGCGGGGAACATTCAGTACTTC	CASSSMGGAGNIQYF
TRBV18	many	TRBJ2-1	TRBD1	TGTGCCAGCTCACGTACGGGACAGGGGGCCTACAATGAGCAGTTCTTC	CASSRTGQGAYNEQFF
TRBV7-2	NA	TRBJ1-1	NA	TGTTCCAGCAGCTTAGGGCCAGGACGAGCTTTCTTT	CSSSLGPGRAFF
TRBV5-1	NA	TRBJ2-5	NA	TGCGCCAGCAGCTTGGATTTATCGGGCAAGCTAGGAGAGACCCAGTACTTC	CASSLDLSGKLGETQYF
TRBV5-1	NA	TRBJ1-4	TRBD1	TGCGCCAGCAGCTTGGGACAGGGTCCATTCTCTAATGAAAAACTGTTTTTT	CASSLGQGPFSNEKLFF
TRBV15	NA	TRBJ2-7	TRBD1	TGTGCCACCAGCAGAGATCCAGGGGGCAGCTACGAGCAGTACTTC	CATSRDPGGSYEQYF
TRBV20-1	many	TRBJ2-1	NA	TGCAGTGCTCTGGCGCTGAGCGGGAATGAGCAGTTCTTC	CSALALSGNEQFF
TRBV10-3	NA	TRBJ2-3	TRBD1	TGTGCCGTCACAAGGGGGCTTAGCACAGATACGCAGTATTTT	CAVTRGLSTDTQYF
TRBV2	NA	TRBJ2-2	TRBD2	TGTGCCAGAAGTGAGGCGGGGGGAAGGAAGACCGGGGAGCTGTTTTTT	CARSEAGGRKTGELFF
TRBV3-1	few	TRBJ2-1	NA	TGTGCCTGCAGCCAAGGGTCCGCTAAGCAGTTCTTT	CACSQGSAKQFF
TRBV2	NA	TRBJ2-1	NA	TGTGCCGGCTATTATGGGCTACAAAATGAGCGGTTCTTC	CAGYYGLQNERFF
TRBV12-3/TRBV12-4	few	TRBJ2-4	TRBD2	TGTGCCAGCAGTTTAGCGCAGACTAGCGGGGTTTTAGCCAAAAACATTCAGTACTTC	CASSLAQTSGVLAKNIQYF
TRBV7-2	NA	TRBJ2-1	TRBD2	TGTGCCAGCAGCTTAAGCGGGCCTAGCGGGGGGAATGAGCAGTTCTTC	CASSLSGPSGGNEQFF
TRBV20-1	NA	TRBJ2-1	TRBD2	TGCAGTGCTCTACGGACTAGCGGGGGGAATGAGCAGTTCTTC	CSALRTSGGNEQFF
TRBV20-1	few	TRBJ2-5	TRBD2	TGCAGTGGGTTAGCGGGAGGTCAGACCCAGTACTTC	CSGLAGGQTQYF
TRBV20-1	NA	TRBJ2-5	TRBD2	TGCAGTGCCGGAACTTGGACTAGGGCAGGAGAGACCCAGTACTTC	CSAGTWTRAGETQYF